Following are 8 T cell receptor beta chains from one sample sequenced in a study of post-analysis software for immune sequencing data. Antigens for these TCRs are unknown. Unique molecular identifiers featured in each of the TCR beta cDNA libraries. TCRdb re-derived calls from the PCR reads in MiXCR, one entry per CDR3 protein. This table holds about 430,000 distinct CDR3 sequences, about 40% found once. General study findings and limits: Patients had higher frequencies than controls of about five TRBV segments, including TRBV5-6, TRBV5-1 and TRBV20-1.

Sequencing was carried out using blood. Receptors originate from a girl aged 2 to 9 with multiple sclerosis.

The V call is TRBV7-2, the J call TRBJ1-1, with unresolved D. CDR1 SGHTA and CDR2 FQGNSA come from the germline V gene. CDR3 length: 14 amino acids. The V end was cut by 6 bases, the J end by 0 bases, with 11 bases between. This CDR3 reads CASRSPTVNTEAFF. The CDR3 DNA sequence: TGTGCCAGCAGATCCCCTACCGTGAACACTGAAGCTTTCTTT.

A few counts support this clonotype. The rearrangement links TRBV20-1 to TRBJ2-5; 9 nucleotides match TRBD1. The J call is in doubt because the DNA end fits TRBJ2-7 better. Per germline, CDR1 DFQATT and CDR2 SNEGSKA (reference sequence). The CDR3 runs 15 residues. The CDR3 loop is CSARGPTGGNYEQYF. CDR3 sequence (DNA): TGCAGTGCTAGGGGCCCGACAGGGGGTAACTACGAGCAGTACTTC.

The chain links TRBV12-3 or TRBV12-4 to TRBJ1-2; a weak D match, TRBD1 (6 bases). The CDR3 totals 12 residues. V lost 3 bases to trimming and J lost 7 bases, with 9 bases between them. The CDR3 spells CASSFQGSGYTF. CDR3 DNA: TGTGCCAGCAGTTTCCAGGGGAGTGGCTACACCTTC.

This clonotype was seen more than once but under ten times. V and J are TRBV12-3 or TRBV12-4 and TRBJ2-7; 7 bases fit TRBD1. The CDR3 extends over 14 amino acids. The V and J ends lost 5 bases and 4 bases, in that order; junction bases with no gene match: 8. In DNA form, the CDR3 reads TGTGCCAGCAGTCCACTTACAGGGGTTTACGAGCAGTACTTC. Amino acid sequence: CASSPLTGVYEQYF.

The table lists this clonotype with a few counts. J is TRBJ2-3 and V is TRBV7-8; maybe TRBD2 (5 bases). Germline V lookup: CDR1 SGHVS, CDR2 FQNEAQ. The CDR3 totals 15 residues. The V end was cut by 2 bases, the J end by 4 bases, with 13 bases between. The CDR3 sequence: CASSLLPAGADTQYF. The CDR3 nucleotides are TGTGCCAGCAGCTTACTACCGGCGGGCGCAGATACGCAGTATTTT.

With regard to this clonotype: This sequence may be a read error, since a much larger clone differs from it by one base. The chain couples TRBV6-5 to TRBJ1-2; 8 bases align to TRBD1. Germline CDR1 is MNHEY and CDR2 is SVGAGI. V lost 5 bases, J lost 4 bases, and 6 bases stayed unmatched. The CDR3 totals 14 residues. This chain's CDR3 is CASSDGQGCYGYTF. The CDR3 DNA sequence: TGTGCCAGCAGTGATGGACAGGGATGCTATGGCTACACCTTC.

This clonotype was seen a few times. V usage is TRBV4-3 and J usage is TRBJ1-5; possibly TRBD1 for D (5 bases). In germline, CDR1 is LGHNA, CDR2 YSLEER. The CDR3 spans 15 residues. Trimming stripped 1 base from V and 6 bases from J, with 13 bases between. The CDR3, as DNA: TGCGCCAGCAGCCAAGGCCAGGGAGAGGGTCAGCCCCAGCATTTT. Translated: CASSQGQGEGQPQHF.

The chain couples TRBV28 to TRBJ2-3, with D perhaps assigned TRBD1 or TRBD2 (5 bases each). The CDR3 loop spans 15 amino acids. Trimming left V 2 bases short and J 2 bases short, with 11 bases between. Germline V CDR1 and CDR2: MDHEN, SYDVKM. The CDR3 nucleotides read TGTGCCAGCAGTTTAGAGACAGACTACACAGATACGCAGTATTTT. Its protein is CASSLETDYTDTQYF.